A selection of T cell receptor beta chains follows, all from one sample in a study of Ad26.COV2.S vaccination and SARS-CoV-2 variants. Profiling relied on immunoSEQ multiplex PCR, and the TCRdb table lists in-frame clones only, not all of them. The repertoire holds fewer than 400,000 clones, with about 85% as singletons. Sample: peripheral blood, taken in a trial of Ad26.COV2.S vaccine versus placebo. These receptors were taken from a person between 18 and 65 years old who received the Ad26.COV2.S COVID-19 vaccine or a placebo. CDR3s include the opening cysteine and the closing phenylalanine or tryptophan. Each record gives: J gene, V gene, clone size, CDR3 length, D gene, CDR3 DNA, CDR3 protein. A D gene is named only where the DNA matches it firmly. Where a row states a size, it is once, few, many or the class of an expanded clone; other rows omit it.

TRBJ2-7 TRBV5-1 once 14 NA TGCGCCAGCAGCCTGGCGGGTGATCAGGGCGAGCAGTACTTC CASSLAGDQGEQYF
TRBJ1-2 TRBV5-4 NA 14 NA TGTGCCAGCAGCCGATCGACGGATAACTATGGCTACACCTTC CASSRSTDNYGYTF
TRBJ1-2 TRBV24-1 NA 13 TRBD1 TGTGCCACCAGTGATGCGGGACAGGGAGGCTACACCTTC CATSDAGQGGYTF
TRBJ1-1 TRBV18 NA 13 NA TGTGCCAGCTCACCGGGTCCTAACTCTGAAGCTTTCTTT CASSPGPNSEAFF
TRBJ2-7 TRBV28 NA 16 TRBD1 TGTGCCAGCAGCCCCCCCCTTGGACAGGGGTCGTACGAGCAGTACTTC CASSPPLGQGSYEQYF
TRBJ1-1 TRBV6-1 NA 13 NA TGTGCCAGCATTCAAGGGGGGGGGACTGAAGCTTTCTTT CASIQGGGTEAFF
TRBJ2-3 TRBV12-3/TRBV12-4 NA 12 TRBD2 TGTGCCAGCACCTCCGAGCGGGACACGCAGTATTTT CASTSERDTQYF
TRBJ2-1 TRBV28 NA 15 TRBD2 TGTGCCAGCAGTTCTAGCGGGAGCTCCTACAATGAGCAGTTCTTC CASSSSGSSYNEQFF
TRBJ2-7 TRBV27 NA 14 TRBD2 TGTGCCAGCAGTCTCGCGGGGGGGCGGTACGAGCAGTACTTC CASSLAGGRYEQYF
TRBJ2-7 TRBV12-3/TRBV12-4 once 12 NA TGTGCCAGCAGCAGGGGACTCAACGAGCAGTACTTC CASSRGLNEQYF
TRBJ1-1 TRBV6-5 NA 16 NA TGTGCCAGCAGTTACGATTCCGGGGCGGGGGCGGCTGAAGCTTTCTTT CASSYDSGAGAAEAFF
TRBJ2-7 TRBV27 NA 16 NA TGTGCCAGCAGTCCCTCAATGGCGGGGATGACCTACGAGCAGTACTTC CASSPSMAGMTYEQYF
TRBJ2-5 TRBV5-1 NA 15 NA TGCGCCAGCAGCTTGGTAGGGGACGTCCAAGAGACCCAGTACTTC CASSLVGDVQETQYF
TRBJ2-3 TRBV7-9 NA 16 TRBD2 TGTGCCAGCAGCTCCCCCGCTAGCGGGGGCACAGATACGCAGTATTTT CASSSPASGGTDTQYF
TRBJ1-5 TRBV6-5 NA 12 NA TGTGCCAGCACCTATAGCAATCAGCCCCAGCATTTT CASTYSNQPQHF
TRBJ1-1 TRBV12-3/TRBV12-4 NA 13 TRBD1 TGTGCCAGCACCGGGACAGCACACACTGAAGCTTTCTTT CASTGTAHTEAFF
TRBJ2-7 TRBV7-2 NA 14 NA TGTGCCAGCAGCCCCTCGAGAGGGTTCTACGAGCAGTACTTC CASSPSRGFYEQYF
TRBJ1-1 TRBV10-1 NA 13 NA TGCGCCAGCAGTGAGACCCGGGACACCGAAGCTTTCTTT CASSETRDTEAFF
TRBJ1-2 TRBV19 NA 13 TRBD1 TGTGCCAGTAGAGGGGGCGGACACTATGGCTACACCTTC CASRGGGHYGYTF
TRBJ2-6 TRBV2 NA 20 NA TGTGCCAGCAGTCCGTCCAATCCCAGGGCTGTTAACTCTGGGGCCAACGTCCTGACTTTC CASSPSNPRAVNSGANVLTF
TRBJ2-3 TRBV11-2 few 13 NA TGTGCCAGCAGCTTACAGTTCTTGGATACGCAGTATTTT CASSLQFLDTQYF
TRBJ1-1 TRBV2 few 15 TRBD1 TGTGCCAGCAGACCTTACAGGGGGCGAATCACTGAAGCTTTCTTT CASRPYRGRITEAFF
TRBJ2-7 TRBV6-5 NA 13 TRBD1 TGTGCCAGCAAGTCAGGGACAGCGAGGGAGCAGTACTTC CASKSGTAREQYF
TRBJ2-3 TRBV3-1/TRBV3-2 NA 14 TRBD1 TGTGCCAGCAGAAACAGGGGCTTCACAGATACGCAGTATTTT CASRNRGFTDTQYF
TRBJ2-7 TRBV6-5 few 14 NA TGTGCCAGCAGTAAGGAGGGGGAGTCGGCCGAGCAGTACTTC CASSKEGESAEQYF
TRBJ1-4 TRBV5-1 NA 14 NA TGCGCCAGCAGCTTGTTTACAGTGAATGAAAAACTGTTTTTT CASSLFTVNEKLFF
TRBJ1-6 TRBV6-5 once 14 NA TGTGCCACCGATGCAGGGGCCGGGAATTCACCCCTCCACTTT CATDAGAGNSPLHF
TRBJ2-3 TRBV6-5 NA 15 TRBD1 TGTGCCAGCAGTTATGACAGGGCGCGCACAGATACGCAGTATTTT CASSYDRARTDTQYF
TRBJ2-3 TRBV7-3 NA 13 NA TGTGCCAGCAGCTTAACGGCTCAGGATACGCAGTATTTT CASSLTAQDTQYF
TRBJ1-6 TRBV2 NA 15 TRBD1 TGTGCCAGCAGTGCCACGGACAGGGGTGAATCACCCCTCCACTTT CASSATDRGESPLHF
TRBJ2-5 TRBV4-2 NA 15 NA TGTGCCAGCAGCCGTACAGGGAGGCAAGTAGAGACCCAGTACTTC CASSRTGRQVETQYF
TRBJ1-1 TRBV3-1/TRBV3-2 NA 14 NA TGTGCCAGCAGCTCTTGGTCCGGAGAGACTGAAGCTTTCTTT CASSSWSGETEAFF
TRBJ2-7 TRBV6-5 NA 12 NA TGTGCCAGCAGTTCAGACTCCTACGAGCAGTACTTC CASSSDSYEQYF
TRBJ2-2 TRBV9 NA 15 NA TGTGCCAGCAGCGTCGAGGGGAGGAACACCGGGGAGCTGTTTTTT CASSVEGRNTGELFF
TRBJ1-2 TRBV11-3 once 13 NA TGTGCCAGCAGCTTAGATTACGGCTATGGCTACACCTTC CASSLDYGYGYTF
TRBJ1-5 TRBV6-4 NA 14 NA TGTGCCAGCAGTGAGAGAGGGTCAACGCAGCCCCAGCATTTT CASSERGSTQPQHF